The next 17 T cell receptor beta chains were all read from a single sample in a study of T cell repertoires in cytomegalovirus infection. What these receptors recognize is not known. TCRdb called the reads again in MiXCR, with one record for every CDR3 protein. Of 80,000 to 95,000 distinct CDR3 sequences listed, 25% to 35% are singletons. Here the sequenced sample was CD8+ T cells from cultured PBMCs, taken from culture after CMV antigen stimulation. The receptors were sampled from a human donor in good health (CMV status not recorded). Some clones in this sample may be carry-over from other donors' samples.

The chain links TRBV12-3 or TRBV12-4 to TRBJ1-2; 7 positions match TRBD1. V shed 6 bases, J shed 2 bases, and the junction held 3 bases outside the gene matches. CDR3 length: 13 residues. The DNA for the CDR3 is TGTGCCAGCAGGGAGGGACAGAACTATGGCTACACCTTC. This translates into CASREGQNYGYTF.

This clonotype was found a few times. This chain links TRBV20-1 with TRBJ2-7; TRBD2 matches at 8 bases. Trimming took 1 base from V and 5 from J; bases not matched to a gene: 7. The CDR3 runs 14 residues. Germline CDR1 DFQATT, CDR2 SNEGSKA (reference sequence). The CDR3 region has the DNA TGCAGTGCTAGAGTAGCGGGGCCGTGGGACGAGCAGTACTTC. Translating it yields CSARVAGPWDEQYF.

This clonotype was seen only a few times. V gene TRBV7-9 combines with J gene TRBJ2-7, with TRBD1 matching 8 bases. Trimming removed 5 bases from V and 3 bases from J; junction bases left unmatched: 6. CDR1 is SEHNR, CDR2 FQNEAQ, per germline (reference sequence). The CDR3 runs 14 residues. The DNA for the CDR3 is TGTGCCAGCAGCCCGTGGACAGGGAACTACGAGCAGTACTTC. Its protein product is CASSPWTGNYEQYF. Complete variable domain (other parts from reference TRBV7-9 and TRBJ2-7): DTGVSQNPRHKITKRGQNVTFRCDPISEHNRLYWYRQTLGQGPEFLTYFQNEAQLEKSRLLSDRFSAERPKGSFSTLEIQRTEQGDSAMYLCASSPWTGNYEQYFGPGTRLTVT.

Here the CDR3 DNA reads TGTGCCAGTAGTAAAGGGAGGGACGCGAACACCGGGGAGCTGTTTTTT. Translated: CASSKGRDANTGELFF. The rearrangement uses TRBV19 and TRBJ2-2; 7 bases align to TRBD2. Germline V gives CDR1 LNHDA, CDR2 SQIVND (reference sequence). The ends lost 4 bases at V and 0 bases at J; junction bases unmatched: 5. The CDR3 extends over 16 amino acids.

This chain connects TRBV4-1 to TRBJ1-4; 8 nucleotides align to TRBD1. The CDR3 length is 15 residues. Germline V gene lookup returns CDR1 MGHRA and CDR2 YSYEKL. V was clipped by 5 bases and J by 8 bases; unmatched bases: 10. The CDR3 region has the DNA TGCGCCAGCAGCTTCCGGACAGGGCTTGAGGAAAAACTGTTTTTT. It is translated as CASSFRTGLEEKLFF.

There are a few counts of this clonotype. CDR3 region: CASSQVFLMDRGLLGGYTF. The CDR3 region has the DNA TGTGCCAGCAGCCAAGTTTTTTTAATGGACAGGGGGCTGTTGGGAGGCTACACCTTC. The chain links TRBV3-1 to TRBJ1-2; 11 bases match TRBD1. From germline, CDR1 is LGHDT and CDR2 YNNKEL (reference sequence). The ends lost 1 base at V and 8 bases at J; junction bases unmatched: 18. The CDR3 runs 19 residues.

This chain uses TRBV12-3 or TRBV12-4 with TRBJ2-5; a possible D gene is TRBD2 (6 bases). V lost 6 bases to trimming and J lost 5 bases, with 13 bases between them. This CDR3 comprises 13 residues. The CDR3 DNA is TGTGCCAGCAGCCTGGGGGGTTCGGAGACCCAGTACTTC. It codes for CASSLGGSETQYF.

CDR3 region: CASRETEEAFF. The CDR3 DNA sequence: TGCGCCAGCAGAGAGACAGAAGAAGCTTTCTTT. V usage is TRBV5-1 and J usage is TRBJ1-1; possible D gene TRBD1, 5 bases. V lost 5 bases and J 8 bases, leaving 10 bases between the germline ends. The germline V gene encodes CDR1 SGHRS and CDR2 YFSETQ. The CDR3 runs 11 residues.

This clonotype was observed at least ten times. This sequence joins TRBV7-8 and TRBJ2-3; tentatively, D is TRBD1 (7 bases). Trimming pared 2 bases from V and 3 bases from J, leaving 9 bases between. The CDR3 extends over 14 amino acids. CDR1 is SGHVS and CDR2 is FQNEAQ in the germline V gene. The CDR3 reads CASSLPGGTDTQYF. CDR3 bases: TGTGCCAGCAGCTTACCAGGGGGGACAGATACGCAGTATTTT.

In its sample, this clonotype was seen a few times. This rearrangement joins TRBV9 to TRBJ2-3; no definite D call. Trimming stripped 3 bases from V and 2 bases from J, with 4 bases between. Germline V lookup: CDR1 SGDLS, CDR2 YYNGEE. This CDR3 contains 12 residues. The CDR3 protein is CASSGDTDTQYF. In nucleotides, the CDR3 is TGTGCCAGCAGCGGCGACACAGATACGCAGTATTTT.

This sequence joins TRBV7-9 and TRBJ1-1; D perhaps matches TRBD1 (6 bases). This CDR3 has 13 residues. Per germline, CDR1 SEHNR and CDR2 FQNEAQ (reference sequence). V lost 6 bases and J lost 8, with 16 bases in between. CDR3 in DNA: TGTGCCAGCAGACCCGGACAGTCCCCCGAAGCTTTCTTT. Translating gives CASRPGQSPEAFF.

This clonotype was observed at least ten times. The chain is built from TRBV6-1 and TRBJ2-5; no definite D call. Germline V CDR1 and CDR2: MNHNS, SASEGT. V lost 2 bases, J lost 4 bases, and 8 bases lay in between. The CDR3 extends over 13 amino acids. The CDR3 nucleotides read TGTGCCAGCAGTGAAACTTGGGGAGAGACCCAGTACTTC. As protein: CASSETWGETQYF.

The V call is TRBV24-1, the J call TRBJ2-5, with TRBD2 identical over 11 bases. CDR1 and CDR2 (germline): KGHDR, SFDVKD. Trimming cost V 6 bases and J 2 bases; bases outside gene matches: 1. The CDR3 extends over 14 amino acids. The CDR3 loop is CATSLAGGQETQYF. Written as DNA, the CDR3 is TGTGCCACCAGTCTAGCGGGGGGACAAGAGACCCAGTACTTC.

The V gene is TRBV14, the J gene TRBJ2-7; no clear D. The CDR3 runs to 12 residues. With 2 bases removed from V and 3 bases from J, the gap between germline ends came to 5 bases. CDR1 and CDR2 from the germline V gene are SGHDN and FVKESK. The chain's CDR3 is CASSQPNYEQYF. The CDR3 nucleotides read TGTGCCAGCAGCCAACCCAACTACGAGCAGTACTTC.

The chain carries TRBV7-9 and TRBJ2-2; TRBD1 matches 7 bases. Germline V CDR1 and CDR2: SEHNR, FQNEAQ (reference sequence). The trim removed 2 bases at V and 4 bases at J, leaving 7 bases unmatched. The CDR3 sequence is 16 residues long. As DNA, the CDR3 is TGTGCCAGCAGCTTAACGGGACAGTCTTTCACCGGGGAGCTGTTTTTT. Translation: CASSLTGQSFTGELFF. The full variable domain, with the rest looked up from reference TRBV7-9 and TRBJ2-2, is DTGVSQNPRHKITKRGQNVTFRCDPISEHNRLYWYRQTLGQGPEFLTYFQNEAQLEKSRLLSDRFSAERPKGSFSTLEIQRTEQGDSAMYLCASSLTGQSFTGELFFGEGSRLTVL.

The chain uses TRBV3-1 and TRBJ2-5; 7 bases are a match to TRBD1. The V gene's germline CDR1 is LGHDT and CDR2 YNNKEL (reference sequence). Germline trimming cut 4 bases from V and 0 bases from J; bases unmatched to any gene: 8. This CDR3 has 16 residues. The CDR3, as DNA: TGTGCCAGCAGCCCCCTGACAGGGTGGCACCAAGAGACCCAGTACTTC. It encodes CASSPLTGWHQETQYF.

The gene calls are TRBV19 and TRBJ2-3; 7 nucleotides agree with TRBD1. J lost 0 bases, V lost 5 bases, and 5 bases had no gene match. Per germline, CDR1 LNHDA and CDR2 SQIVND (reference sequence). The CDR3 length is 15 residues. In DNA form, the CDR3 reads TGTGCCAGTAGTCCAGACAGGGCCAGCACAGATACGCAGTATTTT. Amino acid sequence: CASSPDRASTDTQYF.